This TCR beta chain was captured by sequencing in a study of PD-L1 blockade in urothelial cancer. Trimming left V 2 bases short and J 0 bases short, with 8 bases between. From germline, CDR1 is SGHTA and CDR2 FQGNSA. This CDR3 is 15 amino acids long. The time point: peripheral blood 6 weeks after treatment start. Clones were sequenced by immunoSEQ multiplex PCR, and TCRdb holds only the in-frame ones, with some missing. The table lists 42,000 or so clones, roughly 78% of them singletons. This TCR was sampled from a man aged 60 to 75 with urothelial cancer. The material sequenced was PBMCs, taken around atezolizumab (anti-PD-L1) treatment. The chain joins TRBV7-2 to TRBJ2-1, with D unresolved. The CDR3 loop is CASSLMESSYNEQFF. The CDR3 coding sequence is TGTGCCAGCAGCTTAATGGAGAGCTCCTACAATGAGCAGTTCTTC.